The T cell receptor beta chain under discussion was sequenced for a study of T cell responses to AZD1222 COVID-19 vaccine. The CDR3 consists of 17 residues. Germline values: CDR1 SGHTA, CDR2 FQGTGA. The V and J ends lost 2 bases and 0 bases, in that order; junction bases with no gene match: 6. General observations from the study: Vaccination with two AZD1222 doses was followed by a rise in Spike-specific TCR breadth and depth. Among vaccine-associated CD4 TCRs, coverage spanned spike, with dominance at 160-218 and 743-854.

Pooled together were second doses at about 4 or about 12 weeks. Method: immunoSEQ multiplex PCR; TCRdb's copy keeps in-frame clones and lacks some. The sample includes about 140,000 clones, roughly 90% of them seen just once. On this clone itself: Its antigen remains unknown.

The specimen was peripheral blood, collected 28 days after the second AZD1222 dose. The sequence derives from an adult who received the AZD1222 COVID-19 vaccine. The chain employs TRBV7-3 and TRBJ2-2; TRBD2 matches 7 bases. The CDR3 region has the DNA TGTGCCAGCAGCTTATTTCTCGGGGGGTCGAACACCGGGGAGCTGTTTTTT. Amino acids: CASSLFLGGSNTGELFF.